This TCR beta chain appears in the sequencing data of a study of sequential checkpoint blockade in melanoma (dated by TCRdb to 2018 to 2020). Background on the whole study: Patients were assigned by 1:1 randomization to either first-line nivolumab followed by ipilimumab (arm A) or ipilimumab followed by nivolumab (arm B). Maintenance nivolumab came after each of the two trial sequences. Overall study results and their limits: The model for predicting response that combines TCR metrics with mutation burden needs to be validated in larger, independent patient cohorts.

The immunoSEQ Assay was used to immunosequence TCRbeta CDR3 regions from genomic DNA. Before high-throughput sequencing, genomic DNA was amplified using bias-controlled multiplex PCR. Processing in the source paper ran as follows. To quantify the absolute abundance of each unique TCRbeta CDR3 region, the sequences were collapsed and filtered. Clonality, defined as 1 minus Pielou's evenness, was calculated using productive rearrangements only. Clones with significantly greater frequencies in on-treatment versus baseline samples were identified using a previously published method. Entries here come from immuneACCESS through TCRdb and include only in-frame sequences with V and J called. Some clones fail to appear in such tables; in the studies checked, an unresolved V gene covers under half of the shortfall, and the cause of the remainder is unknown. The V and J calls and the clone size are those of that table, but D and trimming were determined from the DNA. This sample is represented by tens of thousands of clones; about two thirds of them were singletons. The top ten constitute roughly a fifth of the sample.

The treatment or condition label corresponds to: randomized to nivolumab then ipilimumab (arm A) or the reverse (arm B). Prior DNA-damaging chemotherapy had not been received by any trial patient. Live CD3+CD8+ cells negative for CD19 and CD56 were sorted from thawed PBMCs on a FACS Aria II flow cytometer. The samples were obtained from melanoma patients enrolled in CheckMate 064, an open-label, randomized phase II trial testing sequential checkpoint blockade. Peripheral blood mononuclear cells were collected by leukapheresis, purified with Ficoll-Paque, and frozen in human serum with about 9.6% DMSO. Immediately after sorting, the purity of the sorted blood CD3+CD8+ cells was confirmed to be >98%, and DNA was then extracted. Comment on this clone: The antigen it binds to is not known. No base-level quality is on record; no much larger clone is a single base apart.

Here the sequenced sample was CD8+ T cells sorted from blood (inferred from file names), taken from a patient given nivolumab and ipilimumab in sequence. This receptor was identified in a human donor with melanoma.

CDR3 sequence: CASSLTMSRVSGNTIYF. Read as DNA, the sequence is TGCGCCAGCAGCTTGACGATGTCCAGGGTCTCTGGAAACACCATATATTTT. The V and J segments used are TRBV5-1 and TRBJ1-3; the D gene is possibly TRBD1, with 5 bases matching. Deletion took 1 base off V and 0 bases off J, with a span of 14 bases between the germline ends. From the germline V gene, CDR1 is SGHRS and CDR2 is YFSETQ. The CDR3 starts with the cysteine, ends with the phenylalanine, and has 17 residues. Only the CDR3 region is kept as DNA, spanning 51 bases read in frame from base 1.